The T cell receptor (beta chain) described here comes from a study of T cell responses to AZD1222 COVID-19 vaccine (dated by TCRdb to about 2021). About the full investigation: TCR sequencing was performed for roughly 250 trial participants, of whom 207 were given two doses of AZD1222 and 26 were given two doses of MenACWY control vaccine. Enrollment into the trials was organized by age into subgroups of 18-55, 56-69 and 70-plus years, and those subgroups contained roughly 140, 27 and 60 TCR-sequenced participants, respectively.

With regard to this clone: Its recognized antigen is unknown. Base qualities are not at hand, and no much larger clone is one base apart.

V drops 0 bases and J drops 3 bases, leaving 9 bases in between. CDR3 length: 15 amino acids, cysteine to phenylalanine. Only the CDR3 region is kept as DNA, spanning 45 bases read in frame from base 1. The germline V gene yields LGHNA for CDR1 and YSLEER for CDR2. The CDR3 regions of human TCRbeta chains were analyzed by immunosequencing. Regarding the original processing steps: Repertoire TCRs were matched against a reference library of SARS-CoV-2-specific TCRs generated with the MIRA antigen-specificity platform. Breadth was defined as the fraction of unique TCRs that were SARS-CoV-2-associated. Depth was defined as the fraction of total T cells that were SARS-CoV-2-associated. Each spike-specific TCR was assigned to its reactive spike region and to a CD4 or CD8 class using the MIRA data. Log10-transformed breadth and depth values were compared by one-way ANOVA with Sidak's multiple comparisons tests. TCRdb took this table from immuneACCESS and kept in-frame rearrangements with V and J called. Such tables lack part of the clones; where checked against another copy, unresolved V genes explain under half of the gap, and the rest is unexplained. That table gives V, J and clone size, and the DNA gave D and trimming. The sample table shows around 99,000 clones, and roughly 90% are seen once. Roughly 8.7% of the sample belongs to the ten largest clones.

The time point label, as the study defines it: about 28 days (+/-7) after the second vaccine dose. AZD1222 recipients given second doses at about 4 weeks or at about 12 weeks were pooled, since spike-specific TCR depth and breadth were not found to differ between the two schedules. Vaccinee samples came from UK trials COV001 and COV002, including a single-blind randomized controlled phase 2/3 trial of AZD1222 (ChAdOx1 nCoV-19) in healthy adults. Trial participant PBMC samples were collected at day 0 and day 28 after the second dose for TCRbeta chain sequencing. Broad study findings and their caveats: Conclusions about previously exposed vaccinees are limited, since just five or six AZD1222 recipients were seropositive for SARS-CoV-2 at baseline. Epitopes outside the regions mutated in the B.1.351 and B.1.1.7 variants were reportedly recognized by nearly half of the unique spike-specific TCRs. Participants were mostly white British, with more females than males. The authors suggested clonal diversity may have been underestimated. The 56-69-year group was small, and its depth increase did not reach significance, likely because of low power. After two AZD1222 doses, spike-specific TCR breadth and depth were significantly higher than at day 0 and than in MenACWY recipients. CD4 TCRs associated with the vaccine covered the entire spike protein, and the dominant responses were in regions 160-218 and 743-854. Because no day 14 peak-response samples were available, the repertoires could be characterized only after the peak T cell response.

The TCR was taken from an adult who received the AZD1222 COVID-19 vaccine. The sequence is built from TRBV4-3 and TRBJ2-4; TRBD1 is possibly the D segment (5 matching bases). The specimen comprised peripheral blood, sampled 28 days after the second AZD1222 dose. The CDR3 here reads CASSQDQGYKNIQYF. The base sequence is TGCGCCAGCAGCCAAGATCAGGGTTACAAAAACATTCAGTACTTC.